These T cell receptor beta chains were read from a single sample in a study of T cell clonotyping in hematopoietic cell transplantation. Profiling relied on immunoSEQ multiplex PCR, and the TCRdb table lists in-frame clones only, not all of them. The table records about 45,000 clones, 82% of them present only once. This specimen consisted of peripheral blood mononuclear cells, obtained before stem cell transplant. The source of these receptors is a man in his 60s with myelodysplastic syndrome. Some clones in this sample may be carry-over from other donors' samples. The CDR3 runs from the conserved cysteine through the conserved F or W. The D gene is left open where the match is weak. Rows may omit the clone size; those that give it use once, few, many or a size class.

-,TRBV2,TRBD2,TRBJ2-5,TGTGCCAGCAGACCCGAAGCGGGGCTAGAGACCCAGTACTTC,CASRPEAGLETQYF
once,TRBV11-2,-,TRBJ1-1,TGTGCCAGCAGACCAGGGCCACCGATGAACACTGAAGCTTTCTTT,CASRPGPPMNTEAFF
-,TRBV7-9,-,TRBJ2-2,TGTGCCAGCAGCTTAGTTGCAGGGACTAACACCGGGGAGCTGTTTTTT,CASSLVAGTNTGELFF
-,TRBV4-1,-,TRBJ2-3,TGCGCCAGCAGCCAAGTGGATGGGTATCTCGGAGATACGCAGTATTTT,CASSQVDGYLGDTQYF
-,TRBV11-2,TRBD1,TRBJ2-7,TGTGCCAGCAGCTACGGGACAGGGGCCTACGAGCAGTACTTC,CASSYGTGAYEQYF
-,TRBV9,-,TRBJ2-3,TGTGCCAGCAGTCGTCTGCAGGACAGACCAGATACGCAGTATTTT,CASSRLQDRPDTQYF
-,TRBV4-3,-,TRBJ1-6,TGCGCCAGCAGCCAAGGAAGCGCCTGGAGCTCCTATAATTCACCCCTCCACTTT,CASSQGSAWSSYNSPLHF
once,TRBV4-1,-,TRBJ2-3,TGCGCCAGCAGCCAAGAGAGGACAGATACGCAGTATTTT,CASSQERTDTQYF
-,TRBV9,-,TRBJ1-1,TGTGCCAGCAGCGTCCCGCCGGGGGGGGAATTCGACACTGAAGCTTTCTTT,CASSVPPGGEFDTEAFF
-,TRBV18,-,TRBJ2-5,TGTGCCAGCTCACCTGGGTACCAAGAGACCCAGTACTTC,CASSPGYQETQYF